This TCR beta chain was observed in a study of blood T cells in healthy people across ages. Sample-barcoded 5' priming and a J-beta primer mix drove a second PCR of roughly 6 to 12 cycles. Each cDNA molecule, via a template-switch adaptor with 12 random nucleotides, was tagged. From the 5' RACE reads, TCRdb called clonotypes with MiXCR, one entry per CDR3 protein. The table records under 850,000 distinct CDR3 sequences, about 36% of them present only once. As concerns this clonotype: The target antigen is unknown. A read error may account for a junction end that differs from germline.

The study, taken as a whole, reports: It was the long-lived donors that had more naive CD4+ cells and higher diversity than aged donors.

This CDR3 is 18 amino acids long. This TCR was sampled from a man aged 18 to 29 in good health. The source material was blood. This chain connects TRBV12-3 or TRBV12-4 to TRBJ1-5; 8 bases line up with TRBD1. The CDR3, as DNA: TGTGCCAGCAGCCAAAATTTGGCCGGGACAGGTTTTAATCGGCCCCAGCATTTT. Protein product: CASSQNLAGTGFNRPQHF.